This T cell receptor (beta chain) was sequenced for a study of T cell changes during pregnancy in multiple sclerosis. The CDR3 is 16 residues long. V was pared by 2 bases and J by 3 bases, with 3 bases of the junction left unmatched. CDR1 and CDR2 from the germline V gene are SGHNT and YYREEE (reference sequence). The repertoire was sequenced with immunoSEQ multiplex PCR; TCRdb's copy has only in-frame clones and lacks some. The sample shows about 50,000 clones, 92% of them seen only once. The sequences come from CD4+ T cells from peripheral blood mononuclear cells, collected in the third trimester of pregnancy. The clonotype comes from a female donor with multiple sclerosis, enrolled in a pregnancy study. This chain links TRBV5-4 with TRBJ2-5; 14 bases match TRBD2. CDR3 sequence reads: CASSFRTSGGKETQYF. The CDR3 DNA sequence: TGTGCCAGCAGCTTTCGGACTAGCGGGGGGAAAGAGACCCAGTACTTC. The variable domain in full, completed from reference TRBV5-4 and TRBJ2-5, reads ETGVTQSPTHLIKTRGQQVTLRCSSQSGHNTVSWYQQALGQGPQFIFQYYREEENGRGNFPPRFSGLQFPNYSSELNVNALELDDSALYLCASSFRTSGGKETQYFGPGTRLLVL.